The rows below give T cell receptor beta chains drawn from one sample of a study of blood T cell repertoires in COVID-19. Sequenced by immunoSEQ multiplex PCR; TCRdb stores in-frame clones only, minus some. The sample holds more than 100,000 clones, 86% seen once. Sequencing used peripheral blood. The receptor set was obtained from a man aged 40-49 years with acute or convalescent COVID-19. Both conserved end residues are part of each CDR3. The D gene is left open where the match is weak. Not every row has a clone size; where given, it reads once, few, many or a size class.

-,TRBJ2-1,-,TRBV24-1,TGTGCCACCAGTGACGAACAGGGTTACGAGCAGTTCTTC,CATSDEQGYEQFF
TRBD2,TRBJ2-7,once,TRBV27,TGTGCCAGCAGTCCCGGGACTAGCGGGAGGCCCTACGAGCAGTACTTC,CASSPGTSGRPYEQYF
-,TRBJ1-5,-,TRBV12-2,TGTGCAAGTCGCCCACGAAAGGGGGACAGGAGTTATCAGCCCCAGCATTTT,CASRPRKGDRSYQPQHF
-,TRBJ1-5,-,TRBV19,TGTGCCAGTAGTCCAGTGATTAGCAATCAGCCCCAGCATTTT,CASSPVISNQPQHF
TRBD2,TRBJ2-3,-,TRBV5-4,TGTGCCAGCAGCCAGAGGACTAGCGGGGGGGATACAGATACGCAGTATTTT,CASSQRTSGGDTDTQYF
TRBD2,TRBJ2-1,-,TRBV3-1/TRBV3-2,TGTGCCAGCAGCCAAGTGCGACTAGCGGGAGGGAACTTTTACAATGAGCAGTTCTTC,CASSQVRLAGGNFYNEQFF
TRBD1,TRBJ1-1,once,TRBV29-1,TGCAGCGGTAACCGGGACAGGGAAGCTTTCTTT,CSGNRDREAFF
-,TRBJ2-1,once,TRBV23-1,TGCGCCAGCAGTCAATCGCCAGCCTACAATGAGCAGTTCTTC,CASSQSPAYNEQFF
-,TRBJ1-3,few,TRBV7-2,TGTGCCAGCAGCACGACAGGCGGTAACTCTGGAAACACCATATATTTT,CASSTTGGNSGNTIYF
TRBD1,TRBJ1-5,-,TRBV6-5,TGTGCCAGCAGCCGGGACAGAAATCAGCCCCAGCATTTT,CASSRDRNQPQHF
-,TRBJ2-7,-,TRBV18,TGTGCCAGCTCACCCCTTGGACAACGTGCGATCCACGAGCAGTACTTC,CASSPLGQRAIHEQYF
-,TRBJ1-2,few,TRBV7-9,TGTGCCAGCAGCCCGGACACTTCTAACTATGGCTACACCTTC,CASSPDTSNYGYTF
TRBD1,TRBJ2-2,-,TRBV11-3,TGTGCCACTGCGACAGGGGCGAACACCGGGGAGCTGTTTTTT,CATATGANTGELFF
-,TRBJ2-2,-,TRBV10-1,TGCGCCAGCAGTCCGGCGAACACCGGGGAGCTGTTTTTT,CASSPANTGELFF
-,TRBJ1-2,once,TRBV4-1,TGCGCCAGCAGCCAAGTTCAGGATAACTATGGCTACACCTTC,CASSQVQDNYGYTF
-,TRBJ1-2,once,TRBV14,TGTGCCAGCAGCCAAACTCGCCGACTCCCGCTGGGCTACACCTTC,CASSQTRRLPLGYTF
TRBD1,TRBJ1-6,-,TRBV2,TGTGCCAGCACCCCGGGACAGGGTAATAATTCACCCCTCCACTTT,CASTPGQGNNSPLHF
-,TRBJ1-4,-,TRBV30,TGTGCCTGGAGTAGGGGGGGTGGTGAAAAACTGTTTTTT,CAWSRGGGEKLFF
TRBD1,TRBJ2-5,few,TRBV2,TGTGCCAGCAGGCCCGGGACAGGGTACGAGACCCAGTACTTC,CASRPGTGYETQYF